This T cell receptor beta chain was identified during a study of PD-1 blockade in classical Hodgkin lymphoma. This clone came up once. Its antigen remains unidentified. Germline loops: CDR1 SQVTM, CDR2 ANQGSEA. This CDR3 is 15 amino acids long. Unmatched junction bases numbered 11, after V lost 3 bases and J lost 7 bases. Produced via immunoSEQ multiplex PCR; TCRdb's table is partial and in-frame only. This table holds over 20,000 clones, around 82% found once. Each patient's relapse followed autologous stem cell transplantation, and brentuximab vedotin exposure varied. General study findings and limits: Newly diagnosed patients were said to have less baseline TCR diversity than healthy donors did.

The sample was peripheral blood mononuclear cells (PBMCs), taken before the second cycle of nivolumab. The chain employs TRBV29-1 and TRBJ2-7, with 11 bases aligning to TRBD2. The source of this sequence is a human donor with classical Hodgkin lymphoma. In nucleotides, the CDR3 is TGCAGCGTTGATAGCCCTGGGCTAGCGGGAGGAGAGCAGTACTTC. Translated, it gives CSVDSPGLAGGEQYF.